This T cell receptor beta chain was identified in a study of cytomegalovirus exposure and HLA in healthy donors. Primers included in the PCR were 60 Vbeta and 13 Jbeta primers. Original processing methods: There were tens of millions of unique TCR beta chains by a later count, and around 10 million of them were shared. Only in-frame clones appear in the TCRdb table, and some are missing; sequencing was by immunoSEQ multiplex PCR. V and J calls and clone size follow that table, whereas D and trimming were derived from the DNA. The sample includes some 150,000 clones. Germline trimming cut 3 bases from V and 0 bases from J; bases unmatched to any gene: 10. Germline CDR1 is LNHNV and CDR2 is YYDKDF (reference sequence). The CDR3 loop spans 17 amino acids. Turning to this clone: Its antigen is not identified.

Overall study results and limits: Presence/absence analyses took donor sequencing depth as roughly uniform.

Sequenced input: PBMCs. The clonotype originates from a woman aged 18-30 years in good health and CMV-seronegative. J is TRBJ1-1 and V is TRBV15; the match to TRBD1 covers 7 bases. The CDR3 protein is CATSSTGTERMNTEAFF. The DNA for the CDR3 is TGTGCCACCAGCAGTACCGGGACAGAACGAATGAACACTGAAGCTTTCTTT. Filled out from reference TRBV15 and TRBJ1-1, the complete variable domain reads DAMVIQNPRYQVTQFGKPVTLSCSQTLNHNVMYWYQQKSSQAPKLLFHYYDKDFNNEADTPDNFQSRRPNTSFCFLDIRSPGLGDTAMYLCATSSTGTERMNTEAFFGQGTRLTVV.